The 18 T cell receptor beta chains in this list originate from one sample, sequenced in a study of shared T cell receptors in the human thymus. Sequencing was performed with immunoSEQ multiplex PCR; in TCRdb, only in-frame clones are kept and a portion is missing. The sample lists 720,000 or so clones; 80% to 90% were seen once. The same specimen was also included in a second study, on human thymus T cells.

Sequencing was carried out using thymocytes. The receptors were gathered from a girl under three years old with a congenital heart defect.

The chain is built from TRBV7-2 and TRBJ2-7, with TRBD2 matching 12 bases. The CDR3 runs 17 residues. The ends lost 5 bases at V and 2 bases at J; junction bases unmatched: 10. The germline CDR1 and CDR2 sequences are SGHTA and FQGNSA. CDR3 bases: TGTGCCAGCAGCCCGATCCCGACTAGCGGGGGTCCCTACGAGCAGTACTTC. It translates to CASSPIPTSGGPYEQYF.

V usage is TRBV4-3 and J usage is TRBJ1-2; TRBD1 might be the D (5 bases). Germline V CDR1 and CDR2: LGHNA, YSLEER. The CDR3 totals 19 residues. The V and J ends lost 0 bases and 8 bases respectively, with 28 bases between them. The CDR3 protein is CASSQDLEGTDYAQWGYTF. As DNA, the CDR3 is TGCGCCAGCAGCCAAGATCTCGAGGGGACTGACTATGCTCAGTGGGGCTACACCTTC.

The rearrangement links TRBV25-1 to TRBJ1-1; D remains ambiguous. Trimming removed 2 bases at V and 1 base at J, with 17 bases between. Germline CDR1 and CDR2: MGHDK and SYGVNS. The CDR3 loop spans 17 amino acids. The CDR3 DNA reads TGTGCCAGCAGTGAACAGCCGAGGATGGGTACGAACACTGAAGCTTTCTTT. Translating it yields CASSEQPRMGTNTEAFF. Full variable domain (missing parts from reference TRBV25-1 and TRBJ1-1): EADIYQTPRYLVIGTGKKITLECSQTMGHDKMYWYQQDPGMELHLIHYSYGVNSTEKGDLSSESTVSRIRTEHFPLTLESARPSHTSQYLCASSEQPRMGTNTEAFFGQGTRLTVV.

In nucleotides, the CDR3 is TGTGCCAGCTCACCGTCGTTGTTGGGGCTGGAACGGCAAAATAAGGACAGTTTAGAAAGGAAACTGTTTTTT. Translated, it gives CASSPSLLGLERQNKDSLERKLFF. This chain uses TRBV18 with TRBJ1-4; D perhaps matches TRBD1 (6 bases). V lost 3 bases and J 11 bases, leaving 46 bases between the germline ends. Germline values: CDR1 KGHSH, CDR2 LQKENI. The CDR3 is made up of 24 amino acids.

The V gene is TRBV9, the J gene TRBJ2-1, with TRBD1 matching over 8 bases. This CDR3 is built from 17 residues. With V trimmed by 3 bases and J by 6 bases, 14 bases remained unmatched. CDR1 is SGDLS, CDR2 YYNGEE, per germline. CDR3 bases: TGTGCCAGCAGCGGGACCCGGTGGACAGGGACCCTCAATGAGCAGTTCTTC. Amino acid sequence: CASSGTRWTGTLNEQFF.

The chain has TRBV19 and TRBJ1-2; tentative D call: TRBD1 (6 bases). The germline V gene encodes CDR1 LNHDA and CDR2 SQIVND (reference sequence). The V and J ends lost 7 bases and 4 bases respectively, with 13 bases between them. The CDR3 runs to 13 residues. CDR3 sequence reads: CASKGGGVYGYTF. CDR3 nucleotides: TGTGCCAGTAAAGGCGGGGGCGTCTATGGCTACACCTTC.

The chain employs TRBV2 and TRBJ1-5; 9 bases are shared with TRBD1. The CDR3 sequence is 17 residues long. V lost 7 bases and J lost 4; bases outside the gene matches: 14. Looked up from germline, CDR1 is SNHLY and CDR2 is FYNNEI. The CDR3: CASTSGTGTSRNQPQHF. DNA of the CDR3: TGTGCCAGCACCTCCGGGACAGGGACGAGTAGGAATCAGCCCCAGCATTTT.

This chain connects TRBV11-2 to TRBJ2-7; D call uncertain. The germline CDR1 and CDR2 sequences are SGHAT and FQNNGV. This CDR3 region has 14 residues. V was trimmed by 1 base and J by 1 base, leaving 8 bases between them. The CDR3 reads CASSLVAVSYEQYF. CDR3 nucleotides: TGTGCCAGCAGCTTAGTAGCTGTTTCCTACGAGCAGTACTTC.

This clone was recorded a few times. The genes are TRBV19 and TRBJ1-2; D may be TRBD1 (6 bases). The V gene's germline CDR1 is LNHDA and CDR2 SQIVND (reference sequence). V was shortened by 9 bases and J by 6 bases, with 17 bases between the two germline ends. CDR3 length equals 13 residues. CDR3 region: CASNRGGAHGYTF. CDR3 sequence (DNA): TGTGCCAGCAATCGGGGGGGGGCCCATGGCTACACCTTC.

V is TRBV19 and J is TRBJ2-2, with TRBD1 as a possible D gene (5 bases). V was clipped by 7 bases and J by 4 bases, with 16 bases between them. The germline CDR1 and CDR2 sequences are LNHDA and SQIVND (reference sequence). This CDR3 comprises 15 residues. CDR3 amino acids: CASILNAGITGELFF. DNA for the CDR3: TGTGCCAGTATTCTAAACGCAGGGATCACCGGGGAGCTGTTTTTT.

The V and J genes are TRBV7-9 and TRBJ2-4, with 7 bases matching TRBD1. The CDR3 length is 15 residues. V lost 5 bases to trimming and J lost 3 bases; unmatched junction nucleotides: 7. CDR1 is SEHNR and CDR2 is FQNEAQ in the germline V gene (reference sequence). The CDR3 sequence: CASSRRQGHKNIQYF. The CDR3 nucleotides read TGTGCCAGCAGCCGCCGACAGGGCCACAAAAACATTCAGTACTTC.

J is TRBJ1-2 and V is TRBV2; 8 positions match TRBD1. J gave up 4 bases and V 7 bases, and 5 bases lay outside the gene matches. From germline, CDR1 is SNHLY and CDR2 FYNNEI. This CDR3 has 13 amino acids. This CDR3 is CASTGQGIYGYTF. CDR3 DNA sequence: TGTGCCAGCACCGGACAGGGAATCTATGGCTACACCTTC.

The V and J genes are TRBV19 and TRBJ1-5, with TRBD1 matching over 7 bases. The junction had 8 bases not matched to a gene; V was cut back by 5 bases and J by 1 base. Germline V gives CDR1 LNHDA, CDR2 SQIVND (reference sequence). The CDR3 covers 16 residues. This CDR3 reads CASSPRQGRSNQPQHF. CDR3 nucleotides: TGTGCCAGTAGTCCACGACAGGGCCGGAGCAATCAGCCCCAGCATTTT.

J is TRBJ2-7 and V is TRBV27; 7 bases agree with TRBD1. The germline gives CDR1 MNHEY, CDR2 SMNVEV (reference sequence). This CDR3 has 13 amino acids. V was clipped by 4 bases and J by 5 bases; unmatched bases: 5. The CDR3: CASSSTDRDEQYF. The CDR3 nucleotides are TGTGCCAGCAGTTCGACCGACAGGGACGAGCAGTACTTC.

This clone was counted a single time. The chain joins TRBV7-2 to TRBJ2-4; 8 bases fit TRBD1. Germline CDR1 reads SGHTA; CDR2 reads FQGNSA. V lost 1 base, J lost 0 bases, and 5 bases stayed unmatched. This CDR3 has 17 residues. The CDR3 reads CASSLEGQDLAKNIQYF. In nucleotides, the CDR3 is TGTGCCAGCAGCTTAGAGGGACAGGACTTAGCCAAAAACATTCAGTACTTC.

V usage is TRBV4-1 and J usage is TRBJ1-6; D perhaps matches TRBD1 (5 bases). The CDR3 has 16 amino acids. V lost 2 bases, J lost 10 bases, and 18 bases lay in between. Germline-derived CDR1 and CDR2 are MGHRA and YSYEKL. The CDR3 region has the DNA TGCGCCAGCAGCCAATTTGGTGGCAGGGCGGGATCACCCCTCCACTTT. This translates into CASSQFGGRAGSPLHF.

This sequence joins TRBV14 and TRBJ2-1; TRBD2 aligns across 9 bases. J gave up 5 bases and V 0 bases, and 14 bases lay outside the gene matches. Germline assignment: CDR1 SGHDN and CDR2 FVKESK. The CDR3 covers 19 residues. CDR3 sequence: CASSQERSTSGGLNNEQFF. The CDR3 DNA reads TGTGCCAGCAGCCAAGAAAGGTCCACCAGCGGGGGGCTCAACAATGAGCAGTTCTTC.

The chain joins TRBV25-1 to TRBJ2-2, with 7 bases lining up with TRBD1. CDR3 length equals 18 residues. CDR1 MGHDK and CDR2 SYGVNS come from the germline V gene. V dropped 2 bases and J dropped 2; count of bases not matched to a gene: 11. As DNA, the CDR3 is TGTGCCAGCAGTGAACACGACAGGGACGAAACAAACACCGGGGAGCTGTTTTTT. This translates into CASSEHDRDETNTGELFF.